A single sample gave rise to the 31 T cell receptor beta chains below, sequenced in a study of T-cell memory formation after mild COVID-19 (dated by TCRdb to about 2021). Library preparation used 5' RACE. The reads were generated on an Illumina NovaSeq 6000. TCRdb's own reprocessing of the public reads used fastp at Q25 and MiXCR and kept productive beta chains. Rows merge per CDR3 protein into single entries with the most common DNA and genes. The table for this sample lists about half a million distinct CDR3 sequences; approximately 18% of them were counted only once. The ten top clones hold roughly an eighth of the sample. The source material was PBMCs or a T cell subset sorted from them (not recorded which). Source of these receptors: an adult woman who had mild COVID-19 (a few samples of this study predate the infection). The sample titles of this study are shuffled in the database, so cell type and time point are left out; the donor was told from shared clones.

V is TRBV2 and J is TRBJ1-5; D remains unclear. Germline CDR1 reads SNHLY; CDR2 reads FYNNEI. This CDR3 is 15 amino acids long. Trimming took 8 bases from V and 0 from J, leaving 14 bases between them. Written as DNA, the CDR3 is TGTGCCAGCGGAAAAGAGGTGTATAGCAATCAGCCCCAGCATTTT. Translation: CASGKEVYSNQPQHF.

The V and J genes are TRBV12-3 or TRBV12-4 and TRBJ2-3; D unresolved. The CDR3 loop spans 13 amino acids. Trimming left V 3 bases short and J 4 bases short, with 8 bases between. For the CDR3, the DNA is TGTGCCAGCAGTTTTGTTCCTGCAGATACGCAGTATTTT. Translation: CASSFVPADTQYF.

This chain uses TRBV12-3 or TRBV12-4 with TRBJ2-7; TRBD2 matches at 13 bases. Trimming cost V 5 bases and J 1 base; bases outside gene matches: 2. This CDR3 spans 15 amino acids. The CDR3 DNA reads TGTGCCAGCAGTCGGACTAGCGGGAGATCCTACGAGCAGTACTTC. Translation gives CASSRTSGRSYEQYF.

This chain links TRBV3-1 with TRBJ2-3; 11 nucleotides align to TRBD1. The CDR3 contains 15 residues. Germline lookup yields CDR1 LGHDT and CDR2 YNNKEL (reference sequence). Losses at the gene ends were 4 bases for V and 1 base for J; bases not matched to a gene: 1. CDR3 nucleotides: TGTGCCAGCAGCCGGACAGGGGGCCGCACAGATACGCAGTATTTT. This sequence encodes CASSRTGGRTDTQYF.

The chain joins TRBV29-1 to TRBJ2-7; 11 nucleotides agree with TRBD2. V dropped 6 bases and J dropped 5; count of bases not matched to a gene: 6. Germline V gene sequence: CDR1 SQVTM, CDR2 ANQGSEA. This CDR3 spans 13 amino acids. CDR3 coding DNA: TGCAGCGTCTATAGCGGGAGGGAGAACGAGCAGTACTTC. The encoded protein is CSVYSGRENEQYF.

This chain links TRBV3-1 with TRBJ1-2, with unresolved D. V was shortened by 1 base and J by 4 bases, with 10 bases between the two germline ends. The CDR3 is 14 residues long. The germline V gene encodes CDR1 LGHDT and CDR2 YNNKEL (reference sequence). The CDR3 bases are TGTGCCAGCAGCCAAGGGGGAAGTCGCTATGGCTACACCTTC. The encoded protein is CASSQGGSRYGYTF.

In its sample, this clonotype was seen a few times. The chain carries TRBV5-1 and TRBJ2-4, with 11 bases matching TRBD1. The CDR3 contains 14 residues. Germline V CDR1 and CDR2: SGHRS, YFSETQ. J was trimmed by 8 bases and V by 4 bases; bases with no gene match: 5. CDR3 DNA sequence: TGCGCCAGCAGCCTGGGACAGGGGGTGTACATTCAGTACTTC. Translating it yields CASSLGQGVYIQYF.

This clonotype has a handful of counts. The chain uses TRBV25-1 and TRBJ2-7; no definite D call. Trimming pared 1 base from V and 1 base from J, leaving 8 bases between. This CDR3 has 14 residues. Germline CDR1 and CDR2: MGHDK and SYGVNS. Written as DNA, the CDR3 is TGTGCCAGCAGTGAATTTGGCGGATCCTACGAGCAGTACTTC. Amino acid sequence: CASSEFGGSYEQYF.

In its sample, this clonotype was seen a few times. This chain connects TRBV7-2 to TRBJ2-3; no firm D call. CDR1 is SGHTA, CDR2 FQGNSA, per germline. V gave up 6 bases and J gave up 7 bases, with 20 bases separating them. CDR3 length equals 15 residues. As DNA, the CDR3 is TGTGCCAGCAGGCCGAGGTCTATTTATAAGTATACGCAGTATTTT. Protein: CASRPRSIYKYTQYF.

This clonotype came up once. This rearrangement joins TRBV6-5 to TRBJ1-5; no definite D call. Germline V CDR1 and CDR2: MNHEY, SVGAGI. This CDR3 is built from 15 residues. V was cut by 5 bases and J by 5 bases, with 16 bases left in between. Here the CDR3 reads CASSPIWGMDQPQHF. The DNA for the CDR3 is TGTGCCAGCAGTCCGATCTGGGGAATGGATCAGCCCCAGCATTTT.

This clonotype has just a few counts. The chain links TRBV6-2 or TRBV6-3 to TRBJ2-2; 8 bases fit TRBD1. The CDR3 runs 16 residues. Losses at the gene ends were 4 bases for V and 3 bases for J; bases not matched to a gene: 7. Germline assignment: CDR1 MNHEY and CDR2 SVGEGT. The CDR3 loop is CASSSITDRDTGELFF. In DNA form, the CDR3 reads TGTGCCAGCAGTTCGATAACGGACAGGGACACCGGGGAGCTGTTTTTT.

The chain uses TRBV7-8 and TRBJ2-3; 7 bases fit TRBD1. This CDR3 is 15 amino acids long. CDR1 SGHVS and CDR2 FQNEAQ come from the germline V gene. V lost 3 bases to trimming and J lost 2 bases; unmatched junction nucleotides: 5. The DNA for the CDR3 is TGTGCCAGCAGCTTCTTGGGGACAGCCACAGATACGCAGTATTTT. This sequence encodes CASSFLGTATDTQYF.

The rearrangement links TRBV11-2 to TRBJ2-1; tentatively, D is TRBD2 (6 bases). Germline V lookup: CDR1 SGHAT, CDR2 FQNNGV. The length of the CDR3 is 14 residues. V gave up 4 bases and J gave up 5 bases, with 12 bases separating them. The CDR3 loop reads CASSSGTSNNEQFF. Here the CDR3 DNA reads TGTGCCAGCAGCTCCGGGACTTCCAACAATGAGCAGTTCTTC.

The chain recombines TRBV12-3 or TRBV12-4 with TRBJ1-2; tentative D call: TRBD1 (6 bases). The CDR3 length is 11 residues. V dropped 7 bases and J dropped 7 bases, with 10 bases sitting between them. The CDR3 protein is CASMDSFGYTF. CDR3 sequence (DNA): TGTGCCAGCATGGACAGCTTTGGCTACACCTTC.

In this sample, this clonotype turned up a few times. One end of the junction does not line up with germline, which may come from a read error. V gene TRBV4-3 combines with J gene TRBJ2-1; the match to TRBD2 covers 8 bases. Germline lookup yields CDR1 LGHNA and CDR2 YSLEER. CDR3 length equals 13 residues. CDR3 sequence: CASSQDSREATLF. The CDR3 bases are TGCGCCAGCAGCCAAGACTCGCGGGAGGCCACACTCTTC.

V is TRBV5-1 and J is TRBJ2-7; possible D gene TRBD1, 6 bases. CDR1 is SGHRS and CDR2 is YFSETQ in the germline V gene. V lost 1 base and J 0 bases, leaving 20 bases between the germline ends. The CDR3 extends over 18 amino acids. The CDR3 reads CASSLRLMSGDRSYEQYF. CDR3 nucleotides: TGCGCCAGCAGCTTGCGTTTAATGTCAGGGGATCGCTCCTACGAGCAGTACTTC.

This clonotype was recorded only once. V usage is TRBV27 and J usage is TRBJ2-3, with D hard to call. The V gene's germline CDR1 is MNHEY and CDR2 SMNVEV (reference sequence). There are 13 residues in the CDR3. Trimming pared 4 bases from V and 8 bases from J, leaving 13 bases between. The CDR3 DNA is TGTGCCAGCAGTTCTGGATTTGCATTTACGCAGTATTTT. Translated, it gives CASSSGFAFTQYF.

DNA for the CDR3: TGTGCCAGCAGTCAGAAGTATGGACAGAGCTACGAGCAGTACTTC. Its translation: CASSQKYGQSYEQYF. The rearrangement links TRBV12-3 or TRBV12-4 to TRBJ2-7; D perhaps matches TRBD1 (6 bases). CDR3 length equals 15 residues. Deletions cut 5 bases from V and 3 bases from J, with 17 bases between.

This chain uses TRBV30 with TRBJ1-5, with D uncertain. Trimming cost V 1 base and J 7 bases, with 17 bases left between them. CDR1 and CDR2 (germline): GTSNPN, SVGIG (reference sequence). The CDR3 runs to 15 residues. The CDR3 loop reads CAWSEGAFIGQPQHF. For the CDR3, the DNA is TGTGCCTGGAGTGAGGGTGCGTTCATTGGACAGCCCCAGCATTTT.

This clonotype showed up just a few times. The rearrangement joins TRBV12-3 or TRBV12-4 to TRBJ2-7, with TRBD1 matching over 7 bases. J lost 3 bases, V lost 5 bases, and 7 bases had no gene match. This CDR3 contains 14 residues. In DNA form, the CDR3 reads TGTGCCAGCAGTGCGGCCCACAGGGGCTACGAGCAGTACTTC. Its translation is CASSAAHRGYEQYF.

This clonotype was found a few times. The gene calls are TRBV4-1 and TRBJ2-1, with a possible D match to TRBD2 (6 bases). The CDR3 totals 15 residues. Germline V gene lookup returns CDR1 MGHRA and CDR2 YSYEKL. Trimming removed 5 bases at V and 10 bases at J, with 21 bases between. The CDR3 DNA reads TGCGCCAGCAGCGAAACTAGCCAAACTAGGAGGGAGCAGTTCTTC. It is translated as CASSETSQTRREQFF.

The V gene is TRBV7-9, the J gene TRBJ2-7; D uncertain. Germline-derived CDR1 and CDR2 are SEHNR and FQNEAQ (reference sequence). This CDR3 comprises 14 residues. V was shortened by 3 bases and J by 1 base, with 10 bases between the two germline ends. The CDR3 nucleotides are TGTGCCAGCAGCTTTGGTCAGATTTCCTACGAGCAGTACTTC. Translation: CASSFGQISYEQYF.

This clonotype was seen only a few times. This rearrangement joins TRBV6-5 to TRBJ1-2, with D perhaps matching TRBD1 (6 bases). The CDR3 contains 14 residues. The V and J ends lost 6 bases and 4 bases respectively, with 15 bases between them. Germline V gives CDR1 MNHEY, CDR2 SVGAGI. DNA of the CDR3: TGTGCCAGCAGCTCCGGACAGAACCTCTATGGCTACACCTTC. It specifies CASSSGQNLYGYTF.

J is TRBJ2-1 and V is TRBV12-3 or TRBV12-4; D gene unclear. The length of the CDR3 is 11 residues. CDR3 bases: TGTGCTACGGGCTACTTCGATGAGCAGTTCTTC. The encoded protein is CATGYFDEQFF.

This clonotype has a handful of counts. The chain links TRBV29-1 to TRBJ1-2; 11 bases align to TRBD1. The V gene's germline CDR1 is SQVTM and CDR2 ANQGSEA. The CDR3 loop spans 14 amino acids. Trimming cost V 3 bases and J 3 bases; bases outside gene matches: 3. The CDR3 bases are TGCAGCGTTGAGGGGACAGGGGGGCACTATGGCTACACCTTC. This encodes CSVEGTGGHYGYTF.

This clonotype was seen a few times. The rearrangement uses TRBV2 and TRBJ1-2; 9 bases agree with TRBD1. The V gene end was trimmed by 7 bases and the J gene end by 5 bases; junction bases not matched to a gene: 11. Germline lookup yields CDR1 SNHLY and CDR2 FYNNEI. The CDR3 covers 15 residues. The DNA for the CDR3 is TGTGCCAGCATGGAAACAGGGGGCGCAGGATATGGCTACACCTTC. Its protein product is CASMETGGAGYGYTF.

This clonotype was detected ten times or more. Compared with germline, one end of the junction differs, possibly owing to a read error. The chain employs TRBV6-2 or TRBV6-3 and TRBJ2-7; 13 positions match TRBD2. Per the germline V gene, CDR1 is MNHEY and CDR2 is SVGEGT. The CDR3 length is 13 residues. In DNA, the CDR3 is TGTGCCGGCAGGACTAGCGGGAGCCACGAGCAGTACTTC. Translating it yields CAGRTSGSHEQYF.

There are a few counts of this clonotype. V gene TRBV9 combines with J gene TRBJ2-1; 12 bases agree with TRBD2. With V trimmed by 4 bases and J by 7 bases, 6 bases remained unmatched. The CDR3 has 15 residues. Germline V gene sequence: CDR1 SGDLS, CDR2 YYNGEE. The CDR3 DNA reads as TGTGCCAGCAGCCACGGACTAGCGGGACAAAATGAGCAGTTCTTC. Translating it yields CASSHGLAGQNEQFF.

This clonotype was found a few times. The chain carries TRBV9 and TRBJ1-1; TRBD1 matches at 12 bases. V lost 7 bases, J lost 6 bases, and 13 bases stayed unmatched. The CDR3 contains 16 residues. From germline, CDR1 is SGDLS and CDR2 YYNGEE. CDR3 residues: CASQPGQGAQGAEAFF. CDR3 in DNA: TGTGCCAGCCAACCGGGACAGGGGGCACAAGGGGCTGAAGCTTTCTTT.

This clonotype has a single count. The rearrangement joins TRBV7-2 to TRBJ2-2; 11 bases line up with TRBD2. CDR1 is SGHTA, CDR2 FQGNSA, per germline. This CDR3 has 16 amino acids. J was trimmed by 2 bases and V by 2 bases; bases with no gene match: 1. CDR3 amino acids: CASSLRLAGNTGELFF. CDR3 nucleotides: TGTGCCAGCAGCTTAAGACTAGCGGGAAACACCGGGGAGCTGTTTTTT. The variable domain in full, completed from reference TRBV7-2 and TRBJ2-2, reads GAGVSQSPSNKVTEKGKDVELRCDPISGHTALYWYRQSLGQGLEFLIYFQGNSAPDKSGLPSDRFSAERTGGSVSTLTIQRTQQEDSAVYLCASSLRLAGNTGELFFGEGSRLTVL.

This clonotype was seen only a few times. This chain links TRBV7-9 with TRBJ2-3, with 12 bases matching TRBD2. CDR1 is SEHNR and CDR2 is FQNEAQ in the germline V gene (reference sequence). The V gene end was trimmed by 5 bases and the J gene end by 4 bases; junction bases not matched to a gene: 4. The CDR3 runs 15 residues. The chain's CDR3 is CASSPGLAGPDTQYF. CDR3 nucleotides: TGTGCCAGCAGCCCCGGACTAGCGGGACCAGATACGCAGTATTTT. The variable domain in full, completed from reference TRBV7-9 and TRBJ2-3, reads DTGVSQNPRHKITKRGQNVTFRCDPISEHNRLYWYRQTLGQGPEFLTYFQNEAQLEKSRLLSDRFSAERPKGSFSTLEIQRTEQGDSAMYLCASSPGLAGPDTQYFGPGTRLTVL.